Listed below are T cell receptor beta chains from one sample, sequenced in a study of regulatory T cells in long-lasting Graves disease. TCRdb processed the multiplex PCR reads anew with MiXCR; each CDR3 protein has one entry. Of 520,000 or so distinct CDR3 sequences in the sample, around 13% were seen once. The same sample was also used in a study of T cells in Graves' hyperthyroidism and ophthalmopathy.

The source material was peripheral blood mononuclear cells (PBMCs), sampled at new diagnosis, from a patient treated with antithyroid drugs. The receptors were gathered from a woman in her 30s with Graves disease. Both conserved end residues are part of each CDR3. D genes are given only for firm matches. Clone sizes are given selectively: once, few, many, or a class where the clone is expanded.

TRBD1	15	TRBJ2-7	TRBV19	many	TGTGCCAGCCCGGGGGAACAGGGGGGCTCCTACGAGCAGTACTTC	CASPGEQGGSYEQYF
.	19	TRBJ2-3	TRBV7-3	.	TGCGCCAGCAGCCAACGCTCCGTTTTGTGGGGGGCACACACAGATACGCAGTATTTT	CASSQRSVLWGAHTDTQYF
.	16	TRBJ1-4	TRBV7-9	.	TGTGCCAGCAGCTTATCACCTGAAAGGGGGAATGAAAAACTGTTTTTT	CASSLSPERGNEKLFF
TRBD1	14	TRBJ2-7	TRBV2	many	TGTGCCAGCAGGGACAGGGGAGCCTCCTACGAGCAGTACTTC	CASRDRGASYEQYF
TRBD1	14	TRBJ2-2	TRBV24-1	many	TGTGCCACCGCCGGGACAGGGGGCACCGGGGAGCTGTTTTTT	CATAGTGGTGELFF
TRBD2	15	TRBJ2-7	TRBV5-4	.	TGTGCCAGCAGCCTCGGACTAGCGGGATACTACGAGCAGTACTTC	CASSLGLAGYYEQYF
TRBD2	13	TRBJ2-7	TRBV19	.	TGTGCCAGTGCTTTAGCGGGAGGTAACGAGCAGTACTTC	CASALAGGNEQYF
.	18	TRBJ2-6	TRBV9	.	TGTGCCAGCAGCGTTCGCCTTTCGGGTGGTTCTGGGGCCAACGTCCTGACTTTC	CASSVRLSGGSGANVLTF
TRBD1	15	TRBJ1-3	TRBV19	.	TGTGCCAGTATTGGACAGGCCATCTCTGGGAACACCATATATTTT	CASIGQAISGNTIYF
.	15	TRBJ2-7	TRBV5-8	many	TGTGCCAGCAGCTTGCGCGGAGGGGAGTTCTACGAGCAGTACTTC	CASSLRGGEFYEQYF
TRBD2	19	TRBJ2-6	TRBV11-2	many	TGTGCCAGCAGCTTAGATCCGGCGGGAGGGCCAGGCGGGGCCAACGTCCTGACTTTC	CASSLDPAGGPGGANVLTF
.	15	TRBJ2-3	TRBV28	many	TGTGCCAGCAGTCCCTTTCGACAGGTGGAGGATACGCAGTATTTT	CASSPFRQVEDTQYF
.	12	TRBJ2-5	TRBV2	many	TGTGCCAGCACCGGAGGGTCAGAGACCCAGTACTTC	CASTGGSETQYF
TRBD2	17	TRBJ2-5	TRBV30	few	TGTGCCTGGAGTGTAACCCGGACTAGCGGGGGGGGGGAGACCCAGTACTTC	CAWSVTRTSGGGETQYF
TRBD1	15	TRBJ1-2	TRBV4-1	once	TGCGCCAGCAGCCAGCCGACAGGGGGTATGGATGGCTACACCTTC	CASSQPTGGMDGYTF
.	16	TRBJ1-4	TRBV19	once	TGTGCCAGTAGTAAGGGGACTATTACAACTAATGAAAAACTGTTTTTT	CASSKGTITTNEKLFF
TRBD1	17	TRBJ2-7	TRBV5-8	few	TGTGCCTTCACAAAAGGACAGGGCCCCATCATCTCCTACGAGCAGTACTTC	CAFTKGQGPIISYEQYF
.	14	TRBJ1-1	TRBV29-1	.	TGCAGCGTTGGATGGGTTGGGCGGAACACTGAAGCTTTCTTT	CSVGWVGRNTEAFF
.	14	TRBJ2-7	TRBV6-2/TRBV6-3	many	TGTGCCAGCAGTTACATCGGGAGTCACTACGAGCAGTACTTC	CASSYIGSHYEQYF
TRBD2	15	TRBJ2-5	TRBV9	few	TGTGCCAGCAGCGTCTACGGGGGGTATAAAGAGACCCAGTACTTC	CASSVYGGYKETQYF
TRBD2	16	TRBJ2-1	TRBV27	many	TGTGCCAGCAGCCCTCTTCCCGCGGGAGCTTACAATGAGCAGTTCTTC	CASSPLPAGAYNEQFF
TRBD2	15	TRBJ2-3	TRBV5-1	many	TGCGCCAGCAGCATACTAGCGGGAGAAGGAGATACGCAGTATTTT	CASSILAGEGDTQYF
.	13	TRBJ2-1	TRBV29-1	.	TGCAGCGTTGAGAAGGGAACCGGCAATGAGCAGTTCTTC	CSVEKGTGNEQFF
TRBD1	17	TRBJ2-3	TRBV7-9	many	TGTGCCAGCAGTCATTATCCGGGACAGGGTTTTTCAGATACGCAGTATTTT	CASSHYPGQGFSDTQYF
.	13	TRBJ2-2	TRBV20-1	few	TGCAGTGCTAGACCGACCGAGACCGGGGAGCTGTTTTTT	CSARPTETGELFF
.	13	TRBJ2-5	TRBV25-1	.	TGTGCCAGCAGTGCCCCCGTCCAAGAGACCCAGTACTTC	CASSAPVQETQYF
TRBD2	15	TRBJ2-7	TRBV9	many	TGTGCCAGCAGCATTTCAAGCGGGAGAACGGGCGAGCAGTACTTC	CASSISSGRTGEQYF
TRBD1	13	TRBJ1-1	TRBV2	many	TGTGCCAGCAGGGACAGGGCGAACACTGAAGCTTTCTTT	CASRDRANTEAFF
TRBD1	16	TRBJ1-2	TRBV20-1	few	TGCAGTGCTAGAGCAAGGACAGGGGGCTCTAACTATGGCTACACCTTC	CSARARTGGSNYGYTF
.	14	TRBJ1-1	TRBV5-6	.	TGTGCCAGCAGCTTGCGGACCACTAACGGACGAGCTTTCTTT	CASSLRTTNGRAFF
.	13	TRBJ2-7	TRBV15	many	TGTGCCACCAGCAGGGGACGCCGGGGCGAGCAGTACTTC	CATSRGRRGEQYF
TRBD1	12	TRBJ2-7	TRBV29-1	many	TGCAGCGTTGTAACAGGGGGCTACGAGCAGTACTTC	CSVVTGGYEQYF
TRBD1	15	TRBJ2-7	TRBV4-1	.	TGCGCCAGCAGCCAAGGTCATGGGACAGCCTACGAGCAGTACTTC	CASSQGHGTAYEQYF
TRBD1	12	TRBJ1-2	TRBV5-6	few	TGTGCCAGCCACAGGGGACCCTATGGCTACACCTTC	CASHRGPYGYTF
TRBD1	17	TRBJ1-6	TRBV6-1	many	TGTGCCAGCAGCCGTCGCAGGGGACAGGGGGAAAATTCACCCCTCCACTTT	CASSRRRGQGENSPLHF
TRBD2	16	TRBJ2-7	TRBV20-1	many	TGCAGTGCTAGAGCTAGCGGGAGGTCGAGCTCCTACGAGCAGTACTTC	CSARASGRSSSYEQYF
.	14	TRBJ2-5	TRBV5-1	.	TGCGCCAGCAGCCACGACAAGGCGGGAGAGACCCAGTACTTC	CASSHDKAGETQYF
TRBD2	18	TRBJ2-1	TRBV3-1	.	TGTGCCAGCAGCCAACCCCGAGTAGCGGGACCCTCCTACAATGAGCAGTTCTTC	CASSQPRVAGPSYNEQFF
.	15	TRBJ1-5	TRBV5-6	many	TGTGCCAGCAGCTTCGGGACTTATCAGGATCAGCCCCAGCATTTT	CASSFGTYQDQPQHF
TRBD1	16	TRBJ2-7	TRBV4-1	few	TGCGCCAGCAGCTCTTCCCACAGGGGGCGAGGGTACGAGCAGTACTTC	CASSSSHRGRGYEQYF
.	15	TRBJ2-6	TRBV20-1	many	TGCAGTGCTAGTCGCGGGGCCTATGGGGCCAACGTCCTGACTTTC	CSASRGAYGANVLTF
TRBD2	13	TRBJ2-7	TRBV28	many	TGTGCCAGCAGGACTAGCGGGAGGTACGAGCAGTACTTC	CASRTSGRYEQYF
.	12	TRBJ1-2	TRBV11-2	many	TGTGCCAGCAGCTCCGGGGAGGGTGGCTACACCTTC	CASSSGEGGYTF
.	13	TRBJ2-2	TRBV12-3/TRBV12-4	many	TGTGCCAGCAGTTTTGGGGAGGCCGGGGAGCTGTTTTTT	CASSFGEAGELFF
TRBD2	15	TRBJ2-1	TRBV20-1	.	TGCAGTGCTAGATTTAAGGGACTAGTCCGTTGGGAGCAGTTCTTC	CSARFKGLVRWEQFF
TRBD2	20	TRBJ2-1	TRBV19	many	TGTGCCGTGAGAAAAGTAGCGGGGGGATTACTAGGCGACCATAACAATGAGCAGTTCTTC	CAVRKVAGGLLGDHNNEQFF
TRBD2	16	TRBJ2-5	TRBV3-1	.	TGTGCCAGCAGCCGATCATATGTTCAGGGAGGGGAGACCCAGTACTTC	CASSRSYVQGGETQYF
TRBD2	14	TRBJ2-7	TRBV20-1	many	TGCAGTGCTGACTCGCGGGAGTCCCCTGACGAGCAGTACTTC	CSADSRESPDEQYF
TRBD1	13	TRBJ1-1	TRBV5-1	many	TGCGCCAGCAGCTGGGGACAGGGGGCTGAAGCTTTCTTT	CASSWGQGAEAFF
.	11	TRBJ2-5	TRBV2	many	TGTGCCAGCTCGCAGAGGGAGACCCAGTACTTC	CASSQRETQYF